This TCR beta chain was recorded in a study of blood T cell repertoires in COVID-19. As for the study in general: The United States, Italy and Spain were the sources of the acute and convalescent COVID-19 samples.

The CDR3 has 14 amino acids. Per germline, CDR1 MNHNS and CDR2 SASEGT. The V and J ends lost 2 bases and 4 bases respectively, with 11 bases between them. Libraries were prepared by immunoSEQ multiplex PCR; TCRdb keeps only in-frame clonotypes and omits some of them. The table has roughly 380,000 clones, about 92% seen once. While infection was still active, Seattle patients were enrolled and then followed longitudinally. V gene TRBV6-1 combines with J gene TRBJ1-1; D uncertain. The source of this sequence is a woman aged 55-70 years with COVID-19, enrolled during active disease. The specimen was peripheral blood. This CDR3 reads CASSERGSSTEAFF. The DNA of the CDR3 is TGTGCCAGCAGTGAACGCGGGAGCAGCACTGAAGCTTTCTTT.